These 3 T cell receptor beta chains share one sample of origin, sequenced in a study of blood T cell repertoires in COVID-19. The data were produced by immunoSEQ multiplex PCR, yet TCRdb's version contains in-frame clones alone and is incomplete. Here the sample spans 160,000 or so clones, around 79% being singletons. Sample: peripheral blood. The receptors were gathered from a woman aged 55 to 70 with COVID-19, enrolled during active disease.

This chain links TRBV2 with TRBJ2-5; 7 positions agree with TRBD2. V was pared by 6 bases and J by 9 bases, with 7 bases of the junction left unmatched. The CDR3 is 12 residues long. Germline lookup yields CDR1 SNHLY and CDR2 FYNNEI. In nucleotides, the CDR3 is TGTGCCAGCAGCCCGGGCCGGGGGGCCCAGTACTTC. Protein sequence: CASSPGRGAQYF.

This clone came up once. The genes are TRBV30 and TRBJ1-3; D not certain. Trimming removed 3 bases at V and 2 bases at J, with 14 bases between. The CDR3 has 15 amino acids. The germline V gene has CDR1 GTSNPN and CDR2 SVGIG (reference sequence). CDR3 DNA sequence: TGTGCCTGGAGCGCCGGGAGGCTTGCTGGAAACACCATATATTTT. Residues: CAWSAGRLAGNTIYF. Together with reference TRBV30 and TRBJ1-3, the CDR3 gives the full variable domain: SQTIHQWPATLVQPVGSPLSLECTVEGTSNPNLYWYRQAAGRGLQLLFYSVGIGQISSEVPQNLSASRPQDRQFILSSKKLLLSDSGFYLCAWSAGRLAGNTIYFGEGSWLTVV.

This clone came up a few times. This chain joins TRBV29-1 and TRBJ1-1; TRBD1 aligns across 7 bases. The J segment lost 2 bases and the V segment lost 4 bases, leaving 7 bases of the junction unmatched. The CDR3 contains 14 residues. From germline, CDR1 is SQVTM and CDR2 ANQGSEA. The CDR3 nucleotides read TGCAGCGTTGGTCTCGGGACAGCTAACACTGAAGCTTTCTTT. It is translated as CSVGLGTANTEAFF.